This TCR beta chain was documented in a study of CD8+CD57+ T cells in acquired aplastic anemia. Genomic DNA, serving as template, underwent TCR beta VDJ and CDR3 profiling. Each CDR3 protein is one row after TCRdb ran MiXCR on the reads. The sample lists around 170,000 distinct CDR3 sequences, about half seen once, with 3.2% in the top ten. There are 17 residues in the CDR3. CDR1 is SGHAT and CDR2 is FQDESV in the germline V gene (reference sequence). The V and J ends lost 5 bases and 1 base respectively, with 18 bases between them. Whole-study results and caveats: Shared by patients and controls, fewer than 30 CD8+ CDR3s were abundant in patients. Levels of CD8+ Simpson's diversity were not significantly distinct in patients versus controls.

Remarks on this clonotype: What it binds is unknown.

An expansion of CD8+CD57+ cells by flow cytometry had been shown in patients chosen for sequencing. The sequence came from a human donor with aplastic anemia. The chain combines TRBV11-1 with TRBJ2-1, with D possibly being TRBD2 (5 bases). The sample was sorted CD4+, CD8+, or CD8+CD57+ T cells (not recorded which) from PBMCs. CDR3 region: CASSTGRREPSYNEQFF. The CDR3 DNA is TGTGCCAGCAGCACGGGTCGCCGGGAACCTTCCTACAATGAGCAGTTCTTC.